The T cell receptor beta chain described here comes from a study of blood T cell repertoires in COVID-19. About the study: Both acute and convalescent COVID-19 samples were obtained from the United States, Italy and Spain.

In the original analysis: Amplification of reference gene primers was used by the study to estimate nucleated cell counts. Measured with immunoSEQ multiplex PCR; TCRdb has only the in-frame clones, and not every one. V, J and clone size derive from that table, while D and trimming were established from the DNA sequence. The data show a few hundred thousand clones, with roughly 88% seen just once and around 2% held by the top ten. The study assigned cohorts using participant-reported clinical history. In Cohort 3, a recovered donor had either two negative PCRs, clearance, or symptom resolution. V was trimmed by 4 bases and J by 0 bases, leaving 10 bases between them. The CDR3 runs 14 residues. The germline V gene encodes CDR1 MDHEN and CDR2 SYDVKM. Only a few counts were recorded for this clone.

The clonotype originates from a woman in her 50s who had recovered from COVID-19. The chain has TRBV28 and TRBJ2-7; D might be TRBD1 (6 bases). The specimen sequenced was PBMCs or T cells enriched from blood (not recorded which). CDR3 coding DNA: TGTGCCAGCAGTTGGACAGAGCTCTCCTACGAGCAGTACTTC. Protein sequence: CASSWTELSYEQYF.